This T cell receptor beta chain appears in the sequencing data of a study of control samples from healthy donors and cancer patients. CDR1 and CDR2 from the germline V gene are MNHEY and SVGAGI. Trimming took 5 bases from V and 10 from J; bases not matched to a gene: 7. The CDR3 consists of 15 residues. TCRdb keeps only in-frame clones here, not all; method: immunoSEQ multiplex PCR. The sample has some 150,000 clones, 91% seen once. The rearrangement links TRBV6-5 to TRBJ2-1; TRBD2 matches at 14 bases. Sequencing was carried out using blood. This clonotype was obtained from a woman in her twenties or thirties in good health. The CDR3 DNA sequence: TGTGCCAGCAGTACCACCGGGACTAGCGGGGGCGAGCAGTTCTTC. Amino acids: CASSTTGTSGGEQFF.